The clone carrying this TCR beta chain was detected ten times or more. Gene-specific TRAV and TRBV primers were used for first-strand cDNA, covering alpha and beta chains. Amplification, which lasted around 22 PCR cycles, used a constant-region primer and V-primer adapter to amplify TCRs. TCRdb fed the reads into MiXCR, producing one record per CDR3 protein. Of 75,000 to 95,000 distinct CDR3 sequences in the sample, 15% to 20% are singletons; the top ten hold 5.9%. The data derive from a study of low-dose radiotherapy and immunotherapy resistance in tumors. Study overall: Ipilimumab 1 mg/kg every six weeks, together with nivolumab 240 mg every two weeks, was given intravenously to patients. Aspirin 300 mg, taken orally and daily, was given to patients for four cycles from cycle 1 day 1.

Time point specified: before trial treatment. Treatment of the donors consisted of nivolumab and ipilimumab (plus aspirin, low-dose cyclophosphamide and low-dose radiotherapy). The V segment lost 4 bases and the J segment 3 bases; nucleotides outside the gene matches: 7. The CDR3 sequence is 15 residues long. The chain couples TRBV23-1 to TRBJ2-7; 9 nucleotides match TRBD1. TRBV23-1 is recorded as an ORF, its role being uncertain. This TCR came from a male donor with prostate cancer. The input for sequencing was PBMCs, taken before treatment. The CDR3 DNA reads TGCGCCAGCAGTCGTTTTACAGGGGGCGGCTACGAGCAGTACTTC. This encodes CASSRFTGGGYEQYF.